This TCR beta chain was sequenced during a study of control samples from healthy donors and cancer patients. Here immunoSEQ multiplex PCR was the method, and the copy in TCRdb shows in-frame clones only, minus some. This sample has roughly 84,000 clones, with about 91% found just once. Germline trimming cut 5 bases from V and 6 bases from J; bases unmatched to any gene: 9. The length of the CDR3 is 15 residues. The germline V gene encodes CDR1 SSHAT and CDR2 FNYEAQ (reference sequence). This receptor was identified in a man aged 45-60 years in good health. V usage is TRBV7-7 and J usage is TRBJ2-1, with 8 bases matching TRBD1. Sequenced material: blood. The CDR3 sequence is CASSQYGTGPNEQFF. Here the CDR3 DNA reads TGTGCCAGCAGCCAGTACGGGACAGGTCCCAATGAGCAGTTCTTC.